The 29 T cell receptor beta chains given below trace back to one sample, sequenced in a study of T-cell reconstitution after alpha-beta-depleted transplantation in children. Unique molecular identifiers featured in how the TCRbeta library was prepared. TCRdb re-analysed the PCR reads in MiXCR, keeping a single row per CDR3 protein. The table shows approximately 390,000 distinct CDR3 sequences, with roughly a tenth occurring only once. The sequencing used PBMCs from the stem cell graft donor, collected from the stem cell graft. Source of these receptors: a human donor who donated a stem cell graft to a child with acute myeloid leukemia.

CDR3 DNA: TGTGCCAGCAGCAGACAGGGGAACAATGAGCAGTTCTTC. Translating gives CASSRQGNNEQFF. The V call is TRBV12-3 or TRBV12-4, the J call TRBJ2-1; TRBD1 aligns across 8 bases. The CDR3 covers 13 residues. The V gene end was trimmed by 6 bases and the J gene end by 5 bases; junction bases not matched to a gene: 3.

This sequence joins TRBV4-1 and TRBJ1-1; a possible D gene is TRBD1 (5 bases). Germline lookup yields CDR1 MGHRA and CDR2 YSYEKL. The CDR3 has 16 residues. Trimming pared 0 bases from V and 0 bases from J, leaving 11 bases between. This CDR3 reads CASSQEGTGMNTEAFF. In nucleotides, the CDR3 is TGCGCCAGCAGCCAAGAGGGGACGGGGATGAACACTGAAGCTTTCTTT.

This clonotype was counted many times. The rearrangement links TRBV7-2 to TRBJ2-1; 8 nucleotides match TRBD2. Germline V CDR1 and CDR2: SGHTA, FQGNSA. Trimming removed 2 bases from V and 0 bases from J; junction bases left unmatched: 3. This CDR3 is 16 amino acids long. Here the CDR3 reads CASSLNSGASYNEQFF. For the CDR3, the DNA is TGTGCCAGCAGCTTAAATAGCGGGGCCTCCTACAATGAGCAGTTCTTC.

This clonotype showed up just a few times. The chain couples TRBV20-1 to TRBJ2-7; D not resolved. Germline loops: CDR1 DFQATT, CDR2 SNEGSKA (reference sequence). Trimming took 6 bases from V and 6 from J, leaving 3 bases between them. CDR3 length equals 8 residues. CDR3 in DNA: TGCAGTGCCGGCGAGCAGTACTTC. Translated, it gives CSAGEQYF.

The CDR3 nucleotides are TGTGCCAGCAGCTTCCAGGGGGCATTCACCGGGGAGCTGTTTTTT. Translation: CASSFQGAFTGELFF. The rearrangement joins TRBV7-9 to TRBJ2-2; 8 positions match TRBD1. Germline V lookup: CDR1 SEHNR, CDR2 FQNEAQ (reference sequence). The CDR3 runs to 15 residues. V dropped 3 bases and J dropped 4; count of bases not matched to a gene: 4.

In its sample, this clonotype was seen many times. This chain connects TRBV6-2 or TRBV6-3 to TRBJ2-4, with D perhaps matching TRBD1 (6 bases). Germline V gives CDR1 MNHEY, CDR2 SVGEGT. Trimming removed 2 bases at V and 0 bases at J, with 11 bases between. The CDR3 has 16 amino acids. CDR3 protein: CASSYGQRLAKNIQYF. CDR3 in DNA: TGTGCCAGCAGTTACGGACAGCGTCTAGCCAAAAACATTCAGTACTTC.

In this sample, this clonotype turned up many times. The chain combines TRBV4-1 with TRBJ2-3; D gene uncertain. The ends were cut back, 1 base at V and 4 bases at J, with 6 bases in the middle. The germline V gene has CDR1 MGHRA and CDR2 YSYEKL. CDR3 size: 13 residues. CDR3 in amino acids: CASSQVGADTQYF. The CDR3 coding sequence is TGCGCCAGCAGCCAAGTGGGCGCAGATACGCAGTATTTT.

V gene TRBV19 combines with J gene TRBJ2-2, with 7 bases aligning to TRBD1. Germline V CDR1 and CDR2: LNHDA, SQIVND (reference sequence). V shed 4 bases and J 8 bases; nucleotides not matched to a gene: 4. This CDR3 spans 13 amino acids. The CDR3 sequence: CASSTTGLGELFF. As DNA, the CDR3 is TGTGCCAGTAGTACGACAGGGCTGGGGGAGCTGTTTTTT.

In this sample, this clonotype turned up a few times. The gene calls are TRBV7-2 and TRBJ2-2; possible D gene TRBD1, 6 bases. This CDR3 spans 13 amino acids. The germline V gene encodes CDR1 SGHTA and CDR2 FQGNSA. V was trimmed by 11 bases and J by 1 base, leaving 11 bases between them. The DNA for the CDR3 is TGTGCCGGCCAACAGGGGAACACCGGGGAGCTGTTTTTT. This gives the protein CAGQQGNTGELFF.

A few counts support this clonotype. The chain combines TRBV20-1 with TRBJ1-5; D not certain. The CDR3 is 12 amino acids. V was pared by 4 bases and J by 2 bases, with 6 bases between. Germline CDR1 and CDR2: DFQATT and SNEGSKA (reference sequence). The CDR3 loop reads CSATRGNQPQHF. CDR3 nucleotide sequence: TGCAGTGCTACCCGGGGCAATCAGCCCCAGCATTTT.

Only a few counts were recorded for this clonotype. The chain carries TRBV4-3 and TRBJ2-7; D not resolved. The V end lost 3 bases, the J end lost 0 bases, and 9 bases lay between the germline ends. The V gene's germline CDR1 is LGHNA and CDR2 YSLEER. The length of the CDR3 is 14 residues. CDR3 DNA: TGCGCCAGCAGCCAGAGCAGGAGCTCCTACGAGCAGTACTTC. Its protein product is CASSQSRSSYEQYF.

There are a few counts of this clonotype. The chain recombines TRBV20-1 with TRBJ2-1; 9 positions agree with TRBD1. The trim removed 4 bases at V and 4 bases at J, leaving 14 bases unmatched. Per germline, CDR1 DFQATT and CDR2 SNEGSKA (reference sequence). CDR3 length equals 17 residues. CDR3 amino acids: CSATMITDRGRYNEQFF. In DNA form, the CDR3 reads TGCAGTGCTACCATGATAACGGACAGGGGAAGGTACAATGAGCAGTTCTTC.

This clonotype has a handful of counts. This chain joins TRBV5-1 and TRBJ2-7, with a possible D match to TRBD2 (5 bases). The CDR3 length is 14 residues. Germline V gene lookup returns CDR1 SGHRS and CDR2 YFSETQ. Trimming left V 0 bases short and J 2 bases short, with 9 bases between. The CDR3 loop reads CASSLVSGTYEQYV. CDR3 coding DNA: TGCGCCAGCAGCTTGGTCTCCGGGACCTACGAGCAGTACGTC.

The chain carries TRBV21-1 and TRBJ2-5; TRBD2, as called in the table, went unchecked against the DNA. TRBV21-1 is a documented pseudogene. The length of the CDR3 is 15 residues. CDR3 residues: CASNGRAGYHETQYF. As DNA, the CDR3 is TGTGCCAGCAACGGGAGAGCGGGGTACCACGAGACCCAGTACTTC.

This clonotype was counted many times. The V and J genes are TRBV12-3 or TRBV12-4 and TRBJ1-6; D remains ambiguous. With 7 bases removed from V and 7 bases from J, the gap between germline ends came to 20 bases. The CDR3 has 16 amino acids. CDR3 sequence (DNA): TGTGCCAGCACCGCGGTGGGAGTAGGTCCCAATTCACCCCTCCACTTT. This encodes CASTAVGVGPNSPLHF.

This clonotype was seen a few times. The chain is built from TRBV9 and TRBJ2-7, with 8 bases that match TRBD2. Germline V gives CDR1 SGDLS, CDR2 YYNGEE. The junction had 10 bases not matched to a gene; V was cut back by 4 bases and J by 7 bases. The CDR3 is made up of 14 amino acids. CDR3 DNA sequence: TGTGCCAGCAGCCGGATAGCGGGATCTCGGGAGCAGTACTTC. Translated: CASSRIAGSREQYF.

In this sample, this clonotype turned up many times. The chain links TRBV20-1 to TRBJ1-2, with a weak D call TRBD1 (6 bases). There are 12 residues in the CDR3. Trimming removed 0 bases from V and 7 bases from J, with 9 bases in between. Germline assignment: CDR1 DFQATT and CDR2 SNEGSKA (reference sequence). The CDR3 region is CSARDGGPGYTF. The DNA of the CDR3 is TGCAGTGCTAGAGATGGGGGGCCTGGCTACACCTTC.

This clonotype appeared many times. The J gene is TRBJ2-3, the V gene TRBV6-1; D possibly corresponds to TRBD2 (7 bases). CDR1 MNHNS and CDR2 SASEGT come from the germline V gene. This CDR3 region has 15 residues. V was trimmed by 3 bases and J by 5 bases, leaving 15 bases between them. CDR3 bases: TGTGCCAGCAGTGATTTCGGGGGGCAGATAGATACGCAGTATTTT. Its translation: CASSDFGGQIDTQYF.

In DNA, the CDR3 is TGTGCCAGCAGCTTAATGAAGCGGGGGAGCAATGAGCAGTTCTTC. Translated, it gives CASSLMKRGSNEQFF. This chain links TRBV7-2 with TRBJ2-1, with TRBD2 matching over 8 bases. This CDR3 is built from 15 residues. Germline V lookup: CDR1 SGHTA, CDR2 FQGNSA. With V trimmed by 2 bases and J by 6 bases, 6 bases remained unmatched.

This clonotype has more than one count but fewer than ten. The gene calls are TRBV24-1 and TRBJ2-1; tentatively, D is TRBD1 or TRBD2 (5 bases each). CDR1 is KGHDR and CDR2 is SFDVKD in the germline V gene. V gave up 3 bases and J gave up 5 bases, with 13 bases separating them. The length of the CDR3 is 15 residues. CDR3 bases: TGTGCCACCAGTGATCCCGGGACGGCCAACAATGAGCAGTTCTTC. This sequence encodes CATSDPGTANNEQFF.

This clonotype was seen ten or more times. This chain links TRBV20-1 with TRBJ2-5, with 11 bases identical to TRBD2. This CDR3 has 15 residues. V dropped 4 bases and J dropped 5; count of bases not matched to a gene: 9. Germline-derived CDR1 and CDR2 are DFQATT and SNEGSKA (reference sequence). The CDR3 is CSAKGLAGGQETQYF. The CDR3 region has the DNA TGCAGTGCTAAGGGTCTAGCGGGAGGCCAGGAGACCCAGTACTTC.

The rearrangement uses TRBV7-2 and TRBJ1-2; D gene unclear. The CDR3 spans 14 residues. Germline loops: CDR1 SGHTA, CDR2 FQGNSA. With 1 base removed from V and 8 bases from J, the gap between germline ends came to 14 bases. The CDR3 is CASSLVVGAVGYTF. The DNA of the CDR3 is TGTGCCAGCAGCTTAGTAGTGGGCGCGGTCGGCTACACCTTC.

This clonotype was counted only a few times. The chain joins TRBV15 to TRBJ2-1; D perhaps matches TRBD2 (5 bases). V was shortened by 6 bases and J by 1 base, with 7 bases between the two germline ends. CDR3 length: 13 amino acids. CDR1 and CDR2 from the germline V gene are LNHNV and YYDKDF (reference sequence). CDR3 sequence reads: CATSTRSYNEQFF. DNA for the CDR3: TGTGCCACCAGTACTAGGTCCTACAATGAGCAGTTCTTC.

This clonotype was recorded at least ten times. The chain has TRBV6-1 and TRBJ1-5; D gene uncertain. The V end was cut by 2 bases, the J end by 1 base, with 9 bases between. Germline V gives CDR1 MNHNS, CDR2 SASEGT. The CDR3 has 15 amino acids. This chain's CDR3 is CASSESGLSNQPQHF. The CDR3 nucleotides read TGTGCCAGCAGTGAATCAGGACTGAGCAATCAGCCCCAGCATTTT.

This clonotype was counted a few times. V gene TRBV12-3 or TRBV12-4 combines with J gene TRBJ2-1; D might be TRBD1 or TRBD2, each matching 5 bases. The CDR3 totals 14 residues. The ends were cut back, 6 bases at V and 1 base at J, with 10 bases in the middle. The CDR3, as DNA: TGTGCCAGCAGAGGGACGGGTTCCTACAATGAGCAGTTCTTC. Translated: CASRGTGSYNEQFF.

At least ten counts were recorded for this clonotype. The rearrangement uses TRBV5-1 and TRBJ2-2, with TRBD1 matching over 10 bases. Germline trimming cut 6 bases from V and 6 bases from J; bases unmatched to any gene: 8. The length of the CDR3 is 15 residues. Looked up from germline, CDR1 is SGHRS and CDR2 is YFSETQ. The DNA for the CDR3 is TGCGCCAGCAACCCAGGGACAGGGGCGGCCGGGGAGCTGTTTTTT. Protein sequence: CASNPGTGAAGELFF. The complete variable domain, with remaining parts taken from reference TRBV5-1 and TRBJ2-2, reads KAGVTQTPRYLIKTRGQQVTLSCSPISGHRSVSWYQQTPGQGLQFLFEYFSETQRNKGNFPGRFSGRQFSNSRSEMNVSTLELGDSALYLCASNPGTGAAGELFFGEGSRLTVL.

This clonotype was detected a few times. The CDR3 DNA reads as TGTGCCAGCAGCACGGGGAGGGGTTATGGCTACACCTTC. Protein product: CASSTGRGYGYTF. The rearrangement uses TRBV12-3 or TRBV12-4 and TRBJ1-2; TRBD1 might be the D (5 bases). The V gene lost 6 bases and the J gene lost 5 bases, with 13 bases spanning the gap. This CDR3 has 13 residues.

This clonotype has only a few counts. V gene TRBV3-1 combines with J gene TRBJ1-5; 7 bases line up with TRBD1. This CDR3 has 15 residues. With V trimmed by 3 bases and J by 2 bases, 4 bases remained unmatched. Germline-derived CDR1 and CDR2 are LGHDT and YNNKEL (reference sequence). In DNA, the CDR3 is TGTGCCAGCAGCCACTCAGGACAGGGCAATCAGCCCCAGCATTTT. It translates to CASSHSGQGNQPQHF. The full variable domain, completed using reference TRBV3-1 and TRBJ1-5, is DTAVSQTPKYLVTQMGNDKSIKCEQNLGHDTMYWYKQDSKKFLKIMFSYNNKELIINETVPNRFSPKSPDKAHLNLHINSLELGDSAVYFCASSHSGQGNQPQHFGDGTRLSIL.

This clonotype was observed a few times. The V gene is TRBV11-3, the J gene TRBJ2-1; 7 bases map to TRBD1. CDR1 and CDR2 from the germline V gene are SGHNT and YENEEA. The J segment lost 7 bases and the V segment lost 1 base, leaving 4 bases of the junction unmatched. There are 14 residues in the CDR3. In nucleotides, the CDR3 is TGTGCCAGCAGCTTAGGACAGGGTTCGAATGAGCAGTTCTTC. Amino acids: CASSLGQGSNEQFF.